This record concerns one TCR beta chain sequence. Its antigen is unidentified. The CDR3 is 14 residues long. In germline, CDR1 is SNHLY, CDR2 FYNNEI. Trimming pared 5 bases from V and 0 bases from J, leaving 10 bases between. Once RNA had been extracted, it was reverse transcribed into cDNA to act as the sequencing template. Generated by immunoSEQ multiplex PCR, the TCRdb table keeps only in-frame clones and is missing some. The table includes about 200,000 clones, 64% detected once. The sample's treatment: oral pan-JAK inhibitor, 5-10 mg twice daily. Alopecia areata patients gave lesional scalp punch biopsies and peripheral blood samples. This specimen comes from a study of CD8+ T cells in alopecia areata. Regarding the study as a whole: Uncertainty about whether baseline CD8+ expansion is linked to response remains, with one nonresponder. Scalp clonality and expanded CD8+ clones among the top 100 fell significantly with tofacitinib.

The clonotype comes from a human donor with alopecia areata. The chain recombines TRBV2 with TRBJ1-1; TRBD1 is a possible D gene (5 bases). This sample comprised CD4+ T cells sorted from blood, obtained between weeks 47 and 50, from a patient treated with tofacitinib. As DNA, the CDR3 is TGTGCCAGCAGTACGGGACTCATGAACACTGAAGCTTTCTTT. This translates into CASSTGLMNTEAFF.